These T cell receptor beta chains were read from a single sample in a study of type 1 regulatory T cells. TCRdb re-derived calls from the reads in MiXCR, one entry per CDR3 protein. Of roughly 62,000 distinct CDR3 sequences in the sample, 62% were seen once. No antigen has been assigned to these receptors. The sequencing sample was made of cultured non-Tr1 T cells, either the whole culture or a sorted T cell fraction (not recorded which). The receptors were sampled from a human donor in good health. The CDR3 runs from the conserved cysteine through the conserved F or W. The D gene is left open where the match is weak. Clone size is stated in some rows and not others, as once, few, many or a class when expanded.

size	D	V	J	CDR3	DNA
.	.	TRBV7-8	TRBJ1-4	CASSADSGHEKLFF	TGTGCCAGCAGCGCGGACTCTGGGCATGAAAAACTGTTTTTT
.	TRBD2	TRBV7-2	TRBJ2-7	CASSSTWTSRSYEQYF	TGTGCCAGCAGCTCCACTTGGACTAGCAGATCCTACGAGCAGTACTTC
few	.	TRBV24-1	TRBJ2-1	CATSSPYNEQFF	TGTGCCACCAGTTCCCCCTACAATGAGCAGTTCTTC
.	TRBD1	TRBV11-2	TRBJ2-1	CASSRTGTGYEQFF	TGTGCCAGCAGCCGGACTGGGACAGGCTATGAGCAGTTCTTC
few	.	TRBV5-1	TRBJ2-1	CASAYRISGRYNEQFF	TGCGCCAGCGCCTACAGAATAAGCGGGCGGTACAATGAGCAGTTCTTC
few	TRBD1	TRBV20-1	TRBJ1-1	CSAHTDRGTEAFF	TGCAGTGCTCACACGGACAGGGGAACTGAAGCTTTCTTT
.	.	TRBV20-1	TRBJ2-4	CSASKTGAKNIQYF	TGCAGTGCCTCGAAGACAGGAGCCAAAAACATTCAGTACTTC
.	.	TRBV9	TRBJ2-7	CASSAGLYYEQYF	TGTGCCAGCAGCGCCGGACTGTACTACGAGCAGTACTTC
.	.	TRBV27	TRBJ2-3	CASSQEAPTVTDTQYF	TGTGCCAGCAGCCAAGAAGCCCCGACGGTCACAGATACGCAGTATTTT
.	.	TRBV3-1	TRBJ1-2	CASSQAATYGYTF	TGTGCCAGCAGCCAAGCAGCTACCTATGGCTACACCTTC
.	.	TRBV7-9	TRBJ2-2	CASSLSGTHPGELFF	TGTGCCAGCAGCCTTAGCGGTACACACCCCGGGGAGCTGTTTTTT
.	.	TRBV20-1	TRBJ1-1	CSASRNTEAFF	TGCAGTGCTAGCAGGAACACTGAAGCTTTCTTT
.	TRBD1	TRBV5-1	TRBJ2-7	CASSSGEGAIRYGQYF	TGCGCCAGCAGCTCTGGCGAGGGGGCTATTCGGTACGGGCAGTACTTC
.	TRBD1	TRBV19	TRBJ1-5	CASSLDGTGLGQPQHF	TGTGCCAGTAGTCTTGACGGGACAGGGTTAGGTCAGCCCCAGCATTTT
once	.	TRBV20-1	TRBJ2-7	CSGQLWDTYEQYF	TGCAGTGGGCAGCTTTGGGACACCTACGAGCAGTACTTC
once	TRBD1	TRBV27	TRBJ1-1	CASSLHRGTEAFF	TGTGCCAGCAGTTTACACAGGGGCACTGAAGCTTTCTTT
.	.	TRBV20-1	TRBJ1-2	CSASWGNYGYTF	TGCAGTGCTAGCTGGGGTAACTATGGCTACACCTTC
few	.	TRBV7-9	TRBJ2-7	CASRSGGAIYEQYF	TGTGCCAGCAGGAGCGGAGGGGCGATATACGAGCAGTACTTC
.	TRBD2	TRBV6-5	TRBJ2-5	CASIPSGGGTQYF	TGTGCCAGCATCCCCAGCGGGGGCGGGACCCAGTACTTC
.	.	TRBV4-2	TRBJ2-1	CASSQKEAGGTYNEQFF	TGTGCCAGCAGCCAAAAAGAAGCCGGCGGAACCTACAATGAGCAGTTCTTC
.	.	TRBV5-1	TRBJ2-3	CASSFDLSTDTQYF	TGCGCCAGCAGCTTCGATCTTAGCACAGATACGCAGTATTTT